This is a list of T cell receptor beta chains from one sample in a study of PD-1 blockade in classical Hodgkin lymphoma. Only in-frame clones appear in the TCRdb table, and some are missing; sequencing was by immunoSEQ multiplex PCR. The sample gives tens of thousands of clones, roughly 88% of which show up once; about 5.3% is in the top ten. The sample comprised peripheral blood mononuclear cells (PBMCs). The receptors here all came from a human donor with classical Hodgkin lymphoma. Each CDR3 is given with its conserved first and last residue.

>TRBV5-1|TRBJ2-5
CASSQGLAGGQETQYF
>TRBV11-2|TRBJ1-2
CASSSQGANYGYTF
>TRBV2|TRBJ2-1
CASGFSYNEQFF
>TRBV6-5|TRBJ2-1
CASRTGTRSYNEQFF
>TRBV2|TRBJ1-5
CASSRDRNQPQHF
>TRBV5-1|TRBJ2-1
CASGGLAGGHEQFF
>TRBV13|TRBJ2-2
CASSPWGEAGTGELFF
>TRBV6-5|TRBJ2-5
CASSHLKTQYF
>TRBV2|TRBJ1-1
CASRVGTEAFF
>TRBV5-5|TRBJ1-1
CASSLTGEAFF
>TRBV5-1|TRBJ2-2
CASSAGTANTGELFF
>TRBV18|TRBJ2-6
CASSPPTGVGANVLTF
>TRBV10-1|TRBJ2-5
CASSESGSGQETQYF
>TRBV27|TRBJ2-3
CASSLAGNTDTQYF
>TRBV29-1|TRBJ2-1
CSVESGLAGSSSYNEQFF
>TRBV19|TRBJ1-1
CASSIGPKGPMNTEAFF
>TRBV28|TRBJ2-1
CASSPYAGANNEQFF
>TRBV6-1|TRBJ1-4
CASRNGQGGVEKLFF
>TRBV6-1|TRBJ2-5
CASSEAQGRQETQYF
>TRBV5-1|TRBJ2-3
CASSLATSGSTDTQYF
>TRBV5-1|TRBJ1-3
CASSAGTGGNTIYF
>TRBV9|TRBJ2-5
CASSAPLGQGLTSGGANQETQYF
>TRBV29-1|TRBJ2-7
CSVGTGGSQYF
>TRBV9|TRBJ1-1
CASSPSGLPETEAFF
>TRBV7-8|TRBJ2-1
CASSLVWLDREQFF
>TRBV6-1|TRBJ1-2
CASSELWIGTDGYTF
>TRBV5-8|TRBJ1-4
CASSMRAGTVSEKLFF
>TRBV7-9|TRBJ2-1
CASTLGSLAGGEGFF
>TRBV10-3|TRBJ2-3
CAISSPGDTDTQYF
>TRBV6-4|TRBJ1-2
CATLKGYGYTF
>TRBV30|TRBJ2-1
CAWRPAPGLAGAEQFF
>TRBV4-1|TRBJ2-7
CASSQDLPNPPYF
>TRBV5-1|TRBJ2-5
CASSLASGIRGETQYF
>TRBV30|TRBJ1-3
CAWSLGHSHSGNTIYF
>TRBV19|TRBJ2-2
CASTEGLYGELFF
>TRBV5-4|TRBJ1-2
CASSDETGGRVGGYTF
>TRBV7-8|TRBJ2-1
CASSLVPGTSLGAYNEQFF
>TRBV2|TRBJ2-1
CASSEGLGIWGEQFF
>TRBV7-9|TRBJ1-1
CASSLGRGHTEAFF
>TRBV5-6|TRBJ1-1
CASSLWTGYTEAFF
>TRBV11-2|TRBJ1-5
CASRPEDSNQPQHF
>TRBV10-1|TRBJ2-1
CASSESTSGSYNEQFF
>TRBV2|TRBJ1-5
CASSWTGGFGQPQHF
>TRBV5-1|TRBJ2-6
CASSPSTGRGGANVLTF
>TRBV2|TRBJ1-2
CASNPQRSMGGYTF
>TRBV7-2|TRBJ2-1
CASSSGSYNEQFF
>TRBV6-1|TRBJ2-2
CASSPRRGVPGELFF